Many counts were recorded for the clone carrying this T cell receptor beta chain. Its target is not known. The entry originates in a study of human T cells and chemical hapten exposure. V lost 5 bases and J lost 8; bases outside the gene matches: 6. Germline assignment: CDR1 DFQATT and CDR2 SNEGSKA (reference sequence). The CDR3 consists of 12 residues. Indicated time point: healthy volunteer bleed at 2 weeks. Extraction of total RNA was performed on unfractionated whole blood. Individual cDNA molecules received unique molecular identifiers in the library. Each CDR3 protein gets one entry after TCRdb re-called the RACE reads with MiXCR. The repertoire holds over 45,000 distinct CDR3 sequences, about 4.5% seen once, with around 1.6% in the top ten. Notes on the study in general: After DPC sensitization, TCRs above 1 in 1000 frequency showed no change.

The chain carries TRBV20-1 and TRBJ1-5; TRBD1 agrees at 7 bases. What was sequenced was whole blood. The source is a female donor in good health. Some clones in this sample may be carry-over from other donors' samples. As DNA, the CDR3 is TGCAGTGCTTACAGGGGTACAGAGCCCCAGCATTTT. As protein: CSAYRGTEPQHF.